The 22 T cell receptor beta chains given below trace back to one sample, sequenced in a study of CD4+ T cells in melanoma (dated by TCRdb to between 2021 and 2024). To prepare the library, the immunoSEQ multiplex PCR assay was applied. In TCRdb, the immuneACCESS table is reduced to in-frame sequences with V and J assigned. These tables do not hold every clone; where another copy was compared, an unresolved V gene accounts for under half, and the others remain unexplained. This sample lists 20,000 or so clones; 78% were detected once. The biggest ten clones account for 9.7% of the sample. These receptor sequences come from a human donor with melanoma.

This clone was counted only a few times. J is TRBJ2-2 and V is TRBV5-1; 12 bases line up with TRBD1. CDR3 length: 18 residues. V shed 4 bases, J shed 3 bases, and the junction held 10 bases outside the gene matches. The V gene's germline CDR1 is SGHRS and CDR2 YFSETQ. The CDR3 sequence is CASSRGTGGNRYTGELFF. The CDR3 region has the DNA TGCGCCAGCAGCCGGGGGACAGGGGGCAACAGATACACCGGGGAGCTGTTTTTT. Looking up the rest from reference TRBV5-1 and TRBJ2-2 gives the full variable domain: KAGVTQTPRYLIKTRGQQVTLSCSPISGHRSVSWYQQTPGQGLQFLFEYFSETQRNKGNFPGRFSGRQFSNSRSEMNVSTLELGDSALYLCASSRGTGGNRYTGELFFGEGSRLTVL.

The table lists this clone with a count of one. CDR3 sequence reads: CASSYGTVEKLFF. CDR3 bases: TGTGCCAGCAGTTACGGGACCGTTGAAAAACTGTTTTTT. This chain links TRBV6-5 with TRBJ1-4; perhaps TRBD1 as D (5 bases). V was shortened by 2 bases and J by 7 bases, with 8 bases between the two germline ends. CDR1 and CDR2 (germline): MNHEY, SVGAGI. CDR3 size: 13 residues.

This rearrangement joins TRBV5-1 to TRBJ1-2, with D hard to call. The CDR3 is 15 residues long. CDR1 is SGHRS, CDR2 YFSETQ, per germline. V dropped 0 bases and J dropped 0 bases, with 9 bases sitting between them. The CDR3 is CASSLGQEANYGYTF. The DNA for the CDR3 is TGCGCCAGCAGCTTGGGGCAGGAAGCTAACTATGGCTACACCTTC. The full variable domain, with the rest looked up from reference TRBV5-1 and TRBJ1-2, is KAGVTQTPRYLIKTRGQQVTLSCSPISGHRSVSWYQQTPGQGLQFLFEYFSETQRNKGNFPGRFSGRQFSNSRSEMNVSTLELGDSALYLCASSLGQEANYGYTFGSGTRLTVV.

The CDR3 here is CASRVTGVGGYTF. The DNA for the CDR3 is TGTGCCAGCAGAGTTACAGGGGTTGGGGGCTACACCTTC. The V gene is TRBV2, the J gene TRBJ1-2; 7 bases are shared with TRBD1. The length of the CDR3 is 13 residues. Germline V gives CDR1 SNHLY, CDR2 FYNNEI. J was trimmed by 8 bases and V by 6 bases; bases with no gene match: 9.

This chain connects TRBV10-2 to TRBJ1-5; D remains unclear. Germline loops: CDR1 WSHSY, CDR2 SAAADI. CDR3 size: 15 residues. V shed 3 bases and J shed 1 base, with 10 bases lying between them. This CDR3 is CASSDRFLSNQPQHF. CDR3 nucleotides: TGCGCCAGCAGTGACCGGTTTTTGAGCAATCAGCCCCAGCATTTT.

This clone was picked up one time. The V and J genes are TRBV10-3 and TRBJ2-7; either TRBD1 or TRBD2 may fit D (6 bases each). The V end lost 2 bases, the J end lost 2 bases, and 13 bases lay between the germline ends. The germline V gene has CDR1 ENHRY and CDR2 SYGVKD. The CDR3 has 15 residues. The CDR3 loop is CAISEGTGATYEQYF. The CDR3 nucleotides are TGTGCCATCAGTGAGGGGACGGGGGCGACCTACGAGCAGTACTTC.

This clone appeared a single time. The chain combines TRBV13 with TRBJ2-1, with 9 bases matching TRBD2. Germline V gene sequence: CDR1 PRHDT, CDR2 FYEKMQ (reference sequence). V shed 6 bases, J shed 1 base, and the junction held 10 bases outside the gene matches. The CDR3 covers 17 residues. The CDR3: CASRALAGGWSYNEQFF. The CDR3 nucleotides read TGTGCCAGCAGGGCCTTGGCGGGGGGGTGGTCCTACAATGAGCAGTTCTTC.

The table lists this clone with a count of one. This rearrangement joins TRBV29-1 to TRBJ1-1, with 7 bases matching TRBD1. The CDR3 spans 13 residues. V lost 7 bases to trimming and J lost 2 bases; unmatched junction nucleotides: 7. CDR1 is SQVTM and CDR2 is ANQGSEA in the germline V gene. The CDR3 spells CSAEGQVNTEAFF. The CDR3 coding sequence is TGCAGCGCCGAAGGACAGGTCAACACTGAAGCTTTCTTT.

J is TRBJ2-3 and V is TRBV11-2; TRBD1 matches at 7 bases. CDR3 length: 16 residues. The germline V gene encodes CDR1 SGHAT and CDR2 FQNNGV. The V gene end was trimmed by 5 bases and the J gene end by 3 bases; junction bases not matched to a gene: 11. In DNA, the CDR3 is TGTGCCAGCAGCCTAAACCCCGGGACAGAAACAGATACGCAGTATTTT. It specifies CASSLNPGTETDTQYF. Together with reference TRBV11-2 and TRBJ2-3, the CDR3 gives the full variable domain: EAGVAQSPRYKIIEKRQSVAFWCNPISGHATLYWYQQILGQGPKLLIQFQNNGVVDDSQLPKDRFSAERLKGVDSTLKIQPAKLEDSAVYLCASSLNPGTETDTQYFGPGTRLTVL.

In its sample, this clone was seen once. The CDR3, as DNA: TGCGCCAGCAGACCGTCGGGGGTAGGTGGCGATACGCAGTATTTT. Encoded protein: CASRPSGVGGDTQYF. The chain uses TRBV4-1 and TRBJ2-3, with TRBD2 as a possible D gene (6 bases). CDR1 and CDR2 from the germline V gene are MGHRA and YSYEKL. CDR3 size: 15 residues. V was clipped by 6 bases and J by 6 bases, with 19 bases between them.

The CDR3 spells CSVGAEHNEKLFF. The CDR3 DNA reads as TGCAGCGTTGGGGCAGAACATAATGAAAAACTGTTTTTT. This sequence joins TRBV29-1 and TRBJ1-4; D uncertain. The germline CDR1 and CDR2 sequences are SQVTM and ANQGSEA. The CDR3 totals 13 residues. V shed 4 bases and J shed 4 bases, with 10 bases lying between them.

V usage is TRBV7-9 and J usage is TRBJ1-2, with D possibly matching TRBD1 (6 bases). Looked up from germline, CDR1 is SEHNR and CDR2 is FQNEAQ (reference sequence). Trimming left V 2 bases short and J 0 bases short, with 10 bases between. The CDR3 runs 15 residues. CDR3 protein: CASSLRTAANYGYTF. CDR3 DNA: TGTGCCAGCAGCTTACGGACAGCAGCTAACTATGGCTACACCTTC.

The chain couples TRBV5-1 to TRBJ2-5, with D possibly TRBD2 on 6 matching bases. This CDR3 is built from 14 residues. The germline V gene has CDR1 SGHRS and CDR2 YFSETQ. V lost 1 base and J lost 3, with 10 bases in between. This chain's CDR3 is CASSLILAKETQYF. CDR3 in DNA: TGCGCCAGCAGCTTGATTCTAGCGAAAGAGACCCAGTACTTC.

This clone has just a few counts. The CDR3 region has the DNA TGTGCCAGCAGCTGGGCCCGGGACGGAGGTGGAAAACTGTTTTTT. This translates into CASSWARDGGGKLFF. The chain joins TRBV13 to TRBJ1-4; TRBD1 is a possible D gene (5 bases). The CDR3 contains 15 residues. Germline values: CDR1 PRHDT, CDR2 FYEKMQ (reference sequence). With 4 bases removed from V and 10 bases from J, the gap between germline ends came to 19 bases.

The rearrangement links TRBV19 to TRBJ1-1, with D hard to call. V lost 8 bases and J lost 5, with 12 bases in between. The CDR3 is made up of 12 amino acids. CDR1 is LNHDA, CDR2 SQIVND, per germline (reference sequence). CDR3 sequence reads: CASRRSKTEAFF. The CDR3 DNA follows: TGTGCCAGTCGGCGAAGTAAGACTGAAGCTTTCTTT.

This clone was counted once. The chain employs TRBV7-9 and TRBJ2-3, with 8 bases lining up with TRBD2. The length of the CDR3 is 14 residues. Trimming removed 3 bases from V and 2 bases from J; junction bases left unmatched: 1. Germline V gives CDR1 SEHNR, CDR2 FQNEAQ (reference sequence). Here the CDR3 DNA reads TGTGCCAGCAGCTTCGGGGGGGCCACAGATACGCAGTATTTT. Its translation is CASSFGGATDTQYF.

The chain carries TRBV5-1 and TRBJ2-1, with 7 positions matching TRBD2. The CDR3 contains 14 residues. Per germline, CDR1 SGHRS and CDR2 YFSETQ. J was trimmed by 5 bases and V by 0 bases; bases with no gene match: 2. The CDR3 region is CASSLGLADNEQFF. The CDR3 DNA reads as TGCGCCAGCAGCTTGGGACTAGCCGACAATGAGCAGTTCTTC.

The chain has TRBV18 and TRBJ1-5, with 7 bases identical to TRBD1. Per the germline V gene, CDR1 is KGHSH and CDR2 is LQKENI. The V segment lost 0 bases and the J segment 4 bases; nucleotides outside the gene matches: 6. CDR3 size: 16 residues. This CDR3 is CASSPPSGGRNQPQHF. CDR3 sequence (DNA): TGTGCCAGCTCACCACCGTCAGGGGGTAGGAATCAGCCCCAGCATTTT.

The rearrangement links TRBV28 to TRBJ2-3, with TRBD2 identical over 8 bases. The J segment lost 1 base and the V segment lost 1 base, leaving 4 bases of the junction unmatched. Germline CDR1 and CDR2: MDHEN and SYDVKM. This CDR3 comprises 16 residues. CDR3: CASSLFRRGGTDTQYF. The CDR3 DNA reads as TGTGCCAGCAGTTTATTCCGGCGGGGGGGCACAGATACGCAGTATTTT.

This clone was recorded a few times. The junction and the germline gene differ at one end; a read error may be behind it. This chain joins TRBV12-5 and TRBJ1-1; D remains unclear. The CDR3 runs to 12 residues. From germline, CDR1 is LGHNT and CDR2 FRNRAP. The chain's CDR3 is CASGQRNTDAFF. CDR3 bases: TGTGCTAGTGGACAAAGGAACACTGACGCTTTCTTT.

The rearrangement links TRBV5-1 to TRBJ1-1; D unresolved. V was cut by 5 bases and J by 6 bases, with 14 bases left in between. The CDR3 length is 13 residues. The germline V gene has CDR1 SGHRS and CDR2 YFSETQ. In DNA, the CDR3 is TGCGCCAGCAGAGTGAGCGTAGGAGCTGAAGCTTTCTTT. Amino acids: CASRVSVGAEAFF.

The chain joins TRBV6-5 to TRBJ2-7; TRBD2 matches at 8 bases. This CDR3 spans 15 amino acids. In germline, CDR1 is MNHEY, CDR2 SVGAGI. V was clipped by 5 bases and J by 2 bases; unmatched bases: 8. The CDR3 nucleotides read TGTGCCAGCAGTCACGGGGGGGTAGCTCCCTACGAGCAGTACTTC. Its translation is CASSHGGVAPYEQYF.